The 17 T cell receptor beta chains below were found in one sample sequenced in a study of CD8+CD57+ T cells in acquired aplastic anemia. CDR3 and TCR beta VDJ profiling relied on genomic DNA as the template. TCRdb recomputed calls from the reads with MiXCR, one row per CDR3 protein. The repertoire holds just over 450,000 distinct CDR3 sequences, with around 30% as singletons. It was patients with CD8+CD57+ cell expansion by flow cytometry who were chosen for sequencing. Sequencing used sorted CD4+, CD8+, or CD8+CD57+ T cells (not recorded which) from PBMCs. These receptors were taken from a human donor with aplastic anemia.

V gene TRBV20-1 combines with J gene TRBJ2-7; 11 nucleotides match TRBD2. V was pared by 3 bases and J by 2 bases, with 6 bases of the junction left unmatched. CDR3 length: 15 amino acids. The germline gives CDR1 DFQATT, CDR2 SNEGSKA (reference sequence). CDR3 residues: CSASGSGRVTYEQYF. The CDR3 DNA reads as TGCAGTGCTAGCGGTAGCGGGAGGGTAACCTACGAGCAGTACTTC.

The rearrangement links TRBV19 to TRBJ2-3; possible D gene TRBD2, 6 bases. V gave up 3 bases and J gave up 2 bases, with 12 bases separating them. Germline V gives CDR1 LNHDA, CDR2 SQIVND (reference sequence). The length of the CDR3 is 15 residues. Here the CDR3 reads CASSIRDSFTDTQYF. In DNA, the CDR3 is TGTGCCAGTAGTATTAGGGACTCCTTCACAGATACGCAGTATTTT.

This clonotype was detected a few times. J is TRBJ1-2 and V is TRBV4-3; TRBD1 agrees at 7 bases. The CDR3 totals 15 residues. V gave up 0 bases and J gave up 4 bases; unmatched junction bases: 5. CDR1 LGHNA and CDR2 YSLEER come from the germline V gene. The CDR3 nucleotides read TGCGCCAGCAGCCAAGATCAGGGGGGACTCTATGGCTACACCTTC. It encodes CASSQDQGGLYGYTF.

This clonotype was recorded many times. J is TRBJ1-2 and V is TRBV20-1, with D perhaps TRBD1 (5 bases). Trimming took 5 bases from V and 2 from J, leaving 9 bases between them. The CDR3 extends over 12 amino acids. In germline, CDR1 is DFQATT, CDR2 SNEGSKA (reference sequence). For the CDR3, the DNA is TGCAGTGCTGACAGACGGAACTATGGCTACACCTTC. This translates into CSADRRNYGYTF.

This clonotype has a count of ten or more. The rearrangement links TRBV20-1 to TRBJ1-6, with 10 bases lining up with TRBD1. Germline V gene lookup returns CDR1 DFQATT and CDR2 SNEGSKA (reference sequence). The length of the CDR3 is 14 residues. The CDR3 spells CGGQGSSYNSPLHF. CDR3 coding DNA: TGCGGGGGACAGGGGAGCTCCTATAATTCACCCCTCCACTTT.

This clonotype was found many times. The chain carries TRBV29-1 and TRBJ2-1, with 7 bases matching TRBD2. Trimming cost V 4 bases and J 3 bases; bases outside gene matches: 12. Looked up from germline, CDR1 is SQVTM and CDR2 is ANQGSEA. The CDR3 has 16 amino acids. The CDR3 DNA reads as TGCAGCGTTGTTGTGACTAGCCTATACAACTACAATGAGCAGTTCTTC. Its translation is CSVVVTSLYNYNEQFF.

As for this clonotype: This may arise from a read error, as a much more abundant clone is one base away. J is TRBJ2-2 and V is TRBV7-6; 8 bases are shared with TRBD2. V was pared by 5 bases and J by 5 bases, with 7 bases of the junction left unmatched. CDR3 length equals 15 residues. From germline, CDR1 is SGHVS and CDR2 FNYEAQ. The CDR3 DNA reads as TGTGCCAGCAGCCGGTCCGGGACTAGTACCGGGGAGCTGTTTTTT. This codes for CASSRSGTSTGELFF.

V and J are TRBV20-1 and TRBJ2-7, with 10 bases aligning to TRBD2. In germline, CDR1 is DFQATT, CDR2 SNEGSKA (reference sequence). The CDR3 runs 17 residues. The J segment lost 0 bases and the V segment lost 0 bases, leaving 8 bases of the junction unmatched. CDR3 sequence: CSARDQKLAGFSYEQYF. DNA of the CDR3: TGCAGTGCTAGAGATCAGAAACTAGCGGGGTTCTCCTACGAGCAGTACTTC.

This clonotype was counted only a few times. This may stem from a read error, because a much larger clone lies one nucleotide away. The chain combines TRBV5-1 with TRBJ2-7; 7 positions match TRBD1. CDR1 and CDR2 (germline): SGHRS, YFSETQ. There are 13 residues in the CDR3. CDR3 protein: CASSSTGSNERYF. CDR3 nucleotide sequence: TGCGCCAGCAGCTCGACAGGGTCGAACGAGCGGTACTTC.

This clonotype was recorded at least ten times. The chain recombines TRBV5-5 with TRBJ2-7; tentatively, D is TRBD2 (5 bases). The germline V gene encodes CDR1 SGHKS and CDR2 YYEKEE (reference sequence). V lost 0 bases and J 1 base, leaving 8 bases between the germline ends. CDR3 length: 14 residues. This chain's CDR3 is CASSLVSGSYEQYF. The CDR3 coding sequence is TGTGCCAGCAGCTTGGTCTCGGGATCCTACGAGCAGTACTTC. The full variable domain, rest sourced from reference TRBV5-5 and TRBJ2-7, is DAGVTQSPTHLIKTRGQQVTLRCSPISGHKSVSWYQQVLGQGPQFIFQYYEKEERGRGNFPDRFSARQFPNYSSELNVNALLLGDSALYLCASSLVSGSYEQYFGPGTRLTVT.

This clonotype showed up just a few times. The V and J genes are TRBV5-1 and TRBJ2-5, with D perhaps matching TRBD2 (6 bases). CDR1 SGHRS and CDR2 YFSETQ come from the germline V gene. The V end was cut by 2 bases, the J end by 2 bases, with 10 bases between. The CDR3 covers 14 residues. The chain's CDR3 is CASSFPGEQETQYF. Here the CDR3 DNA reads TGCGCCAGCAGCTTTCCGGGAGAGCAAGAGACCCAGTACTTC. Together with reference TRBV5-1 and TRBJ2-5, the CDR3 gives the full variable domain: KAGVTQTPRYLIKTRGQQVTLSCSPISGHRSVSWYQQTPGQGLQFLFEYFSETQRNKGNFPGRFSGRQFSNSRSEMNVSTLELGDSALYLCASSFPGEQETQYFGPGTRLLVL.

This rearrangement joins TRBV7-9 to TRBJ2-3; perhaps TRBD1 as D (5 bases). Deletions cut 3 bases from V and 6 bases from J, with 10 bases between. Germline V lookup: CDR1 SEHNR, CDR2 FQNEAQ (reference sequence). CDR3 length equals 13 residues. The CDR3 here is CASSLAGKDTQYF. The CDR3 DNA reads as TGTGCCAGCAGCTTGGCAGGGAAGGATACGCAGTATTTT.

The sample holds many counts of this clonotype. The chain couples TRBV5-8 to TRBJ1-6; possible D gene TRBD1, 6 bases. Germline V gene data show CDR1 as SGHTS and CDR2 as YDEGEE. The CDR3 extends over 13 amino acids. Trimming shortened V by 5 bases and J by 12 bases, and 15 bases separated the two germline ends. The CDR3 nucleotides are TGTGCCAGCAGTGACAGGACGAATGGACCCCTCCACTTT. It codes for CASSDRTNGPLHF.

The V call is TRBV7-6, the J call TRBJ2-1; a possible D gene is TRBD2 (5 bases). Trimming left V 2 bases short and J 7 bases short, with 9 bases between. The germline V gene has CDR1 SGHVS and CDR2 FNYEAQ. The CDR3 runs to 13 residues. The CDR3 region is CASSLRRTNEQFF. Here the CDR3 DNA reads TGTGCCAGCAGCTTACGGAGGACTAATGAGCAGTTCTTC.

This clonotype was recorded many times. The chain combines TRBV19 with TRBJ1-1, with unresolved D. Germline V gives CDR1 LNHDA, CDR2 SQIVND (reference sequence). Trimming took 6 bases from V and 1 from J, leaving 12 bases between them. CDR3 length: 14 residues. This CDR3 is CASRNRESNTEAFF. The DNA of the CDR3 is TGTGCCAGTAGGAACAGAGAATCGAACACTGAAGCTTTCTTT.

This clonotype was seen at least ten times. The chain carries TRBV10-3 and TRBJ2-2; 8 bases match TRBD1. J was trimmed by 10 bases and V by 4 bases; bases with no gene match: 11. Germline CDR1 and CDR2: ENHRY and SYGVKD. The length of the CDR3 is 15 residues. The CDR3 here is CAISGGKDRGMELFF. The CDR3 DNA reads as TGTGCCATCAGTGGGGGGAAAGACAGGGGTATGGAGCTGTTTTTT.

This clonotype was picked up a small number of times. This chain uses TRBV29-1 with TRBJ1-1; D perhaps matches TRBD1 (5 bases). Germline CDR1 reads SQVTM; CDR2 reads ANQGSEA. CDR3 length: 12 amino acids. V gave up 7 bases and J gave up 1 base, with 10 bases separating them. CDR3 amino acids: CSALGQNTEAFF. CDR3 in DNA: TGCAGCGCCCTAGGACAGAACACTGAAGCTTTCTTT. Filled out from reference TRBV29-1 and TRBJ1-1, the complete variable domain reads SAVISQKPSRDICQRGTSLTIQCQVDSQVTMMFWYRQQPGQSLTLIATANQGSEATYESGFVIDKFPISRPNLTFSTLTVSNMSPEDSSIYLCSALGQNTEAFFGQGTRLTVV.